The rows below give T cell receptor beta chains drawn from one sample of a study of blood T cell repertoires in COVID-19. Using immunoSEQ multiplex PCR, the repertoire was profiled, and TCRdb retains in-frame clones only, with some absent. The sample shows a few hundred thousand clones, roughly 87% of them seen only once. The specimen was PBMCs or T cells enriched from blood (not recorded which). These receptors were collected from a woman younger than 45 who had recovered from COVID-19. Both conserved end residues are trimmed from each CDR3.

j_gene: TRBJ1-1
v_gene: TRBV5-5
CDR3aa: ASSLTHYRGRNTEAF

j_gene: TRBJ2-2
v_gene: TRBV5-1
CDR3aa: ASSSGQGDTGELF

j_gene: TRBJ1-5
v_gene: TRBV28
CDR3aa: ASSLPRVSNQPQH

j_gene: TRBJ2-7
v_gene: TRBV23-1
CDR3aa: ASSQSGGVGREQY

j_gene: TRBJ1-3
v_gene: TRBV25-1
CDR3aa: ASSTTGGSGNTIY

j_gene: TRBJ2-7
v_gene: TRBV2
CDR3aa: ASSVGGRVYEQY

j_gene: TRBJ2-7
v_gene: TRBV7-8
CDR3aa: ASSPPGGSEEQY

j_gene: TRBJ2-1
v_gene: TRBV7-9
CDR3aa: ASSSRLRSSVEQF

j_gene: TRBJ2-1
v_gene: TRBV28
CDR3aa: ASSWISGRAYNEQF

j_gene: TRBJ2-2
v_gene: TRBV5-1
CDR3aa: ASSFYRVRDTGELF

j_gene: TRBJ1-2
v_gene: TRBV10-1
CDR3aa: ASSQGANYGYT

j_gene: TRBJ2-1
v_gene: TRBV24-1
CDR3aa: ATSVGQGRSDEQF

j_gene: TRBJ2-1
v_gene: TRBV6-5
CDR3aa: ASSYSASGGNEQF

j_gene: TRBJ1-3
v_gene: TRBV3-1/TRBV3-2
CDR3aa: ASSLRGTENTIY

j_gene: TRBJ2-3
v_gene: TRBV10-3
CDR3aa: AISGTGTIVTDTQY

j_gene: TRBJ2-5
v_gene: TRBV28
CDR3aa: ASSWTSGSETQY

j_gene: TRBJ1-3
v_gene: TRBV10-1
CDR3aa: ASSPTGDYPGNTIY

j_gene: TRBJ2-2
v_gene: TRBV7-9
CDR3aa: ASGQTSGVAGELF

j_gene: TRBJ1-2
v_gene: TRBV11-2
CDR3aa: ASSRGQIGYT

j_gene: TRBJ2-5
v_gene: TRBV18
CDR3aa: ASSPIIDRKQETQY

j_gene: TRBJ1-4
v_gene: TRBV5-8
CDR3aa: ASKKEGDYNEKLF

j_gene: TRBJ2-1
v_gene: TRBV12-3/TRBV12-4
CDR3aa: ASSSSGPDEQF

j_gene: TRBJ1-5
v_gene: TRBV28
CDR3aa: ASQVGATVNQPQH

j_gene: TRBJ2-7
v_gene: TRBV5-4
CDR3aa: ASSLANRVTYEQY

j_gene: TRBJ1-1
v_gene: TRBV29-1
CDR3aa: SVADGTGMNTEAF

j_gene: TRBJ1-5
v_gene: TRBV30
CDR3aa: AWWDSDNHPQH

j_gene: TRBJ1-3
v_gene: TRBV19
CDR3aa: ASSGQFFPGNTIY

j_gene: TRBJ1-1
v_gene: TRBV11-2
CDR3aa: ASSLVSTGGTEAF

j_gene: TRBJ1-2
v_gene: TRBV5-1
CDR3aa: ASSLGTVNYGYT

j_gene: TRBJ2-7
v_gene: TRBV4-1
CDR3aa: ASSSGQGYEQY

j_gene: TRBJ2-7
v_gene: TRBV2
CDR3aa: ASSEGGGEQY

j_gene: TRBJ1-3
v_gene: TRBV29-1
CDR3aa: SVDVSLSGNTIY

j_gene: TRBJ1-1
v_gene: TRBV9
CDR3aa: ASSVSGGDTEAF

j_gene: TRBJ1-5
v_gene: TRBV2
CDR3aa: ASLGATGEGNQPQH

j_gene: TRBJ2-1
v_gene: TRBV7-2
CDR3aa: ASSETSGGYNEQF

j_gene: TRBJ1-1
v_gene: TRBV6-1
CDR3aa: ASSEAATMNTEAF

j_gene: TRBJ2-5
v_gene: TRBV7-2
CDR3aa: ASSSSRGGETQY

j_gene: TRBJ1-1
v_gene: TRBV3-1/TRBV3-2
CDR3aa: ASSQVGGAPEAF

j_gene: TRBJ2-7
v_gene: TRBV13
CDR3aa: ASSFRDRGNYEQY

j_gene: TRBJ2-3
v_gene: TRBV29-1
CDR3aa: SVTGTEGPDTQY

j_gene: TRBJ1-1
v_gene: TRBV27
CDR3aa: ASSLIPGPPNTEAF